Each of the 20 T cell receptor beta chains below was sequenced from the same sample in a study of blood T cell repertoires in COVID-19. Sequencing used immunoSEQ multiplex PCR; TCRdb keeps in-frame clones, though not all of them. The sample consists of 55,000 to 90,000 clones, 84% of them appearing once. Sequencing was done on a sample of peripheral blood. These receptors were collected from a woman aged 55-75 years with acute or convalescent COVID-19.

This sequence joins TRBV6-5 and TRBJ1-2; D gene uncertain. Germline assignment: CDR1 MNHEY and CDR2 SVGAGI. V gave up 0 bases and J gave up 0 bases, with 8 bases separating them. The CDR3 is made up of 15 amino acids. The chain's CDR3 is CASSYSYRANYGYTF. In DNA, the CDR3 is TGTGCCAGCAGTTACTCCTACCGGGCTAACTATGGCTACACCTTC.

The J gene is TRBJ2-4, the V gene TRBV7-7, with D maybe TRBD1 (6 bases). Trimming took off 5 bases at V and 0 bases at J, with 14 bases between the two ends. Germline V gene sequence: CDR1 SSHAT, CDR2 FNYEAQ (reference sequence). The CDR3 has 16 amino acids. The CDR3 bases are TGTGCCAGCAGCCAGGACAGACCGCTAGCCAAAAACATTCAGTACTTC. Its protein product is CASSQDRPLAKNIQYF.

The chain combines TRBV9 with TRBJ2-3; TRBD1 might be the D (6 bases). The V end was cut by 5 bases, the J end by 0 bases, with 10 bases between. CDR3 length: 14 amino acids. In germline, CDR1 is SGDLS, CDR2 YYNGEE. CDR3 region: CASSGQHSTDTQYF. The DNA of the CDR3 is TGTGCCAGCAGTGGACAGCATAGCACAGATACGCAGTATTTT.

V usage is TRBV11-3 and J usage is TRBJ1-1; possible D gene TRBD1, 6 bases. CDR1 and CDR2 (germline): SGHNT, YENEEA. There are 14 residues in the CDR3. V lost 5 bases to trimming and J lost 4 bases, with 14 bases between them. CDR3: CASSLARGGTEAFF. CDR3 bases: TGTGCCAGCAGCCTCGCCAGGGGCGGCACTGAAGCTTTCTTT.

The chain is built from TRBV10-3 and TRBJ2-1, with 10 bases lining up with TRBD1. The CDR3 is made up of 14 amino acids. Germline V CDR1 and CDR2: ENHRY, SYGVKD. With 3 bases clipped from V and 8 bases from J, the junction kept 4 bases outside the gene matches. In nucleotides, the CDR3 is TGTGCCATCAGTGAAGGGACAGGGGTTTATGAGCAGTTCTTC. This translates into CAISEGTGVYEQFF.

The sample holds one count of this clone. The CDR3 sequence is CSASNRDRKPYEQYF. The DNA for the CDR3 is TGCAGTGCTAGTAACCGGGACAGGAAACCCTACGAGCAGTACTTC. The rearrangement joins TRBV20-1 to TRBJ2-7, with 8 bases matching TRBD1. Germline CDR1 reads DFQATT; CDR2 reads SNEGSKA (reference sequence). Germline trimming cut 3 bases from V and 2 bases from J; bases unmatched to any gene: 9. The CDR3 contains 15 residues.

This clone was seen more than once but under ten times. This CDR3 is also generated by other DNA sequences in the sample. This sequence joins TRBV5-1 and TRBJ2-2; TRBD2 matches 8 bases. Unmatched junction bases numbered 9, after V lost 4 bases and J lost 4 bases. The CDR3 length is 16 residues. Germline CDR1 is SGHRS and CDR2 is YFSETQ. The CDR3 nucleotides are TGCGCCAGCAGCCGGGACGGGGGGGGTCCCACCGGGGAGCTGTTTTTT. Protein sequence: CASSRDGGGPTGELFF.

This chain links TRBV10-3 with TRBJ1-3, with 7 bases matching TRBD1. From germline, CDR1 is ENHRY and CDR2 SYGVKD. V lost 6 bases to trimming and J lost 0 bases; unmatched junction nucleotides: 11. The CDR3 has 17 residues. CDR3 nucleotide sequence: TGTGCCATCAGCACCCAACGGGCAGGGGGCTCTGGAAACACCATATATTTT. Translating it yields CAISTQRAGGSGNTIYF.

The rearrangement uses TRBV6-1 and TRBJ2-7; possibly TRBD1 for D (6 bases). The CDR3 is made up of 12 amino acids. Trimming cost V 1 base and J 6 bases, with 7 bases left between them. Germline CDR1 is MNHNS and CDR2 is SASEGT. CDR3 sequence reads: CASSEDRAEQYF. The CDR3 DNA reads as TGTGCCAGCAGTGAAGACAGGGCCGAGCAGTACTTC.

This chain connects TRBV9 to TRBJ1-3; 8 nucleotides line up with TRBD1. Trimming removed 4 bases from V and 4 bases from J; junction bases left unmatched: 10. The CDR3 loop spans 16 amino acids. Looked up from germline, CDR1 is SGDLS and CDR2 is YYNGEE. In DNA form, the CDR3 reads TGTGCCAGCAGCTCACGACAGGGGAAGAGGGGAAACACCATATATTTT. It specifies CASSSRQGKRGNTIYF. Variable domain in full (rest from reference TRBV9 and TRBJ1-3): DSGVTQTPKHLITATGQRVTLRCSPRSGDLSVYWYQQSLDQGLQFLIQYYNGEERAKGNILERFSAQQFPDLHSELNLSSLELGDSALYFCASSSRQGKRGNTIYFGEGSWLTVV.

This clone has just a few counts. The chain employs TRBV10-3 and TRBJ2-1; D is perhaps TRBD2 (5 bases). This CDR3 has 14 amino acids. Germline lookup yields CDR1 ENHRY and CDR2 SYGVKD. V dropped 5 bases and J dropped 7 bases, with 15 bases sitting between them. The CDR3 protein is CAISRGGLGNEQFF. The CDR3 bases are TGTGCCATCAGTCGGGGTGGCCTGGGGAATGAGCAGTTCTTC.

J is TRBJ2-1 and V is TRBV4-1; 9 bases match TRBD2. The CDR3 sequence is 14 residues long. V was clipped by 6 bases and J by 9 bases; unmatched bases: 9. The V gene's germline CDR1 is MGHRA and CDR2 YSYEKL. The CDR3 loop is CASSNAGGYTEQFF. The CDR3 DNA follows: TGCGCCAGCAGTAACGCGGGAGGGTATACTGAGCAGTTCTTC.

The V gene is TRBV6-5, the J gene TRBJ2-2, with 7 bases aligning to TRBD1. Per germline, CDR1 MNHEY and CDR2 SVGAGI. This CDR3 is built from 15 residues. V shed 6 bases, J shed 6 bases, and the junction held 10 bases outside the gene matches. The CDR3 is CASRDDRVGPGELFF. The CDR3 bases are TGTGCCAGCAGGGACGACAGGGTGGGGCCCGGGGAGCTGTTTTTT.

This chain joins TRBV27 and TRBJ1-4; tentatively, D is TRBD1 (6 bases). This CDR3 comprises 15 residues. Per the germline V gene, CDR1 is MNHEY and CDR2 is SMNVEV (reference sequence). Trimming shortened V by 5 bases and J by 0 bases, and 10 bases separated the two germline ends. The CDR3 region is CASSADRSTNEKLFF. The CDR3 DNA sequence: TGTGCCAGCAGTGCGGACAGATCAACTAATGAAAAACTGTTTTTT.

The CDR3 loop is CAIQGQERSEQFF. CDR3 DNA sequence: TGTGCCATCCAAGGACAGGAGAGGAGTGAGCAGTTCTTC. The V call is TRBV10-3, the J call TRBJ2-1; 7 bases map to TRBD1. In germline, CDR1 is ENHRY, CDR2 SYGVKD. Germline trimming cut 8 bases from V and 9 bases from J; bases unmatched to any gene: 10. This CDR3 has 13 residues.

The chain links TRBV6-5 to TRBJ1-5; no reliable D call. The CDR3 totals 14 residues. Germline lookup yields CDR1 MNHEY and CDR2 SVGAGI. Trimming removed 5 bases from V and 0 bases from J, with 8 bases in between. The CDR3 bases are TGTGCCAGCAGTCCTGACATTAGCAATCAGCCCCAGCATTTT. This sequence encodes CASSPDISNQPQHF.

V gene TRBV3-1 (or the pseudogene TRBV3-2) combines with J gene TRBJ1-1; D not certain. The ends were cut back, 0 bases at V and 4 bases at J, with 6 bases in the middle. Germline V lookup: CDR1 LGHDT, CDR2 YNNKEL (reference sequence). This CDR3 has 13 residues. As DNA, the CDR3 is TGTGCCAGCAGCCAAGATGAGGGCACTGAAGCTTTCTTT. This sequence encodes CASSQDEGTEAFF.

The chain employs TRBV4-2 and TRBJ2-3; the D gene is possibly TRBD2 (5 bases). Germline CDR1 and CDR2: LGHNA and YNFKEQ. The germline V and J ends were trimmed by 1 base and 0 bases, with 11 bases remaining between them. The CDR3 is 16 residues long. CDR3 in amino acids: CASSQVSALSTDTQYF. The DNA for the CDR3 is TGTGCCAGCAGCCAAGTTAGCGCCCTAAGCACAGATACGCAGTATTTT.

The chain links TRBV18 to TRBJ1-1; TRBD1 agrees at 8 bases. V gave up 6 bases and J gave up 2 bases; unmatched junction bases: 8. CDR3 length: 15 residues. The germline V gene has CDR1 KGHSH and CDR2 LQKENI. The DNA for the CDR3 is TGTGCCAGCTCGACAGACAGGGGACCAAACACTGAAGCTTTCTTT. As protein: CASSTDRGPNTEAFF.

The rearrangement links TRBV5-1 to TRBJ2-6; the match to TRBD2 covers 10 bases. The length of the CDR3 is 19 residues. Looked up from germline, CDR1 is SGHRS and CDR2 is YFSETQ. V lost 1 base, J lost 0 bases, and 7 bases stayed unmatched. The CDR3 bases are TGCGCCAGCAGCTTGAACTTAGCGGGGGGTAGCTCTGGGGCCAACGTCCTGACTTTC. Its protein product is CASSLNLAGGSSGANVLTF.